The 2 T cell receptor beta chains below all came from one sample that was sequenced in a study of OX40 agonist ivuxolimab in advanced cancers. Data came from immunoSEQ multiplex PCR; TCRdb stores just in-frame clones and leaves some out. The sample lists tens of thousands of clones; around 90% were seen once. The source was CD4+ or CD8+ T cells sorted from blood, collected in a trial of the OX40 agonist ivuxolimab. These receptors all stem from an adult with an advanced solid tumor such as melanoma, head and neck, liver or kidney cancer.

The J gene is TRBJ1-2, the V gene TRBV5-6; tentatively, D is TRBD1 (5 bases). CDR3 length equals 14 residues. The V end lost 1 base, the J end lost 2 bases, and 9 bases lay between the germline ends. Germline values: CDR1 SGHDT, CDR2 YYEEEE. This chain's CDR3 is CASSLQGRNYGYTF. Written as DNA, the CDR3 is TGTGCCAGCAGCTTGCAGGGACGGAACTATGGCTACACCTTC.

This clone was detected once. This chain joins TRBV4-1 and TRBJ1-5; D perhaps matches TRBD1 (5 bases). V was trimmed by 1 base and J by 4 bases, leaving 11 bases between them. This CDR3 comprises 15 residues. Germline CDR1 and CDR2: MGHRA and YSYEKL. CDR3 sequence (DNA): TGCGCCAGCAGCCAAGCCGACAGAGGGAATCAGCCCCAGCATTTT. Amino acids: CASSQADRGNQPQHF.